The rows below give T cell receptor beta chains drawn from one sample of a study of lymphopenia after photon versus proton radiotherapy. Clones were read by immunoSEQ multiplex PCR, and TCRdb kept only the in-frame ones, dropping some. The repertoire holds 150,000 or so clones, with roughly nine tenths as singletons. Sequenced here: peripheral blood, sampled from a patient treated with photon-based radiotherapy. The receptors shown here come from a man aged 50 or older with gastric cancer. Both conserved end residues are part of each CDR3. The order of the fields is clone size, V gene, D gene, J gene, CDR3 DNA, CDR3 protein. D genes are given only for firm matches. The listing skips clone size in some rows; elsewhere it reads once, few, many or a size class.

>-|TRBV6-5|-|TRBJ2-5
TGTGCCAGCAGTCAACCCGGGACATCAGAGACCCAGTACTTC
CASSQPGTSETQYF
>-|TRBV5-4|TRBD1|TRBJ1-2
TGTGCCAGCATCCAAGACAGGGGACATGGCTACACCTTC
CASIQDRGHGYTF
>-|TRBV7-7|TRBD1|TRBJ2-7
TGTGCCAGCAGCACACTAGGGGCGACAGGGGCACCTCATTACGAGCAGTACTTC
CASSTLGATGAPHYEQYF
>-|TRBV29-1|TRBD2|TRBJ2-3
TGCAGCGTTGCCCCCACTAGCGAGTACACAGATACGCAGTATTTT
CSVAPTSEYTDTQYF
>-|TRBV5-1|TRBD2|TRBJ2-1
TGCGCCAGCAGCGTAGAGCTAGCGGGAGGGCCTTGGGAGCAGTTCTTC
CASSVELAGGPWEQFF
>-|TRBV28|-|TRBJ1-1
TGTGCCAGCGGAGTGAGGGTCGCTGAAGCTTTCTTT
CASGVRVAEAFF
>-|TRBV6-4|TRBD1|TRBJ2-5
TGTGCCAGCAGCCCGGGACAGGGCCAAGAGACCCAGTACTTC
CASSPGQGQETQYF
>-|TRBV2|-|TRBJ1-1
TGTGCCAGCAGGTTCACAGGGTCTGGCACTGAAGCTTTCTTT
CASRFTGSGTEAFF
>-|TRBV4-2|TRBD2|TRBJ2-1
TGTGCCAGCAGCCTTTCAGGCGCCGGCGGGAGGAAGGATGAGCAGTTCTTC
CASSLSGAGGRKDEQFF
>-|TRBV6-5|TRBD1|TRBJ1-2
TGTGCCAGCAGTTACTCGAGACAGGGAGACGGCTACACCTTC
CASSYSRQGDGYTF
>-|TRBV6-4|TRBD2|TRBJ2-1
TGTGCCAGCAGTGACTTCAGCGGGAGGTCGGATGAGCAGTTCTTC
CASSDFSGRSDEQFF
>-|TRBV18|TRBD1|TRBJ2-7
TGTGCCAGCTCACCTCCGGGACAGGGCAGGTTGAGGTACGAGCAGTACTTC
CASSPPGQGRLRYEQYF
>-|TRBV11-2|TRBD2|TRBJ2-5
TGTGCCAGCAGCCGCCGGGGGGGCGGAGAGACCCAGTACTTC
CASSRRGGGETQYF
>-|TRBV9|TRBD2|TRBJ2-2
TGTGCCAGCAGCACCAGAGGACTAGCGGGAGTCGCCGGGGAGCTGTTTTTT
CASSTRGLAGVAGELFF
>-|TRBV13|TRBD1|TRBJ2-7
TGTGCCAGCAGGCGAAAGGGGGCATCCTACGAGCAGTACTTC
CASRRKGASYEQYF
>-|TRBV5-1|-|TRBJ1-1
TGCGCCAGCAGAGCGGACCAAAGCCAGAACACTGAAGCTTTCTTT
CASRADQSQNTEAFF
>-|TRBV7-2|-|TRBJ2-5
TGTGCCAGCAGCTTATTCGGTCTAGACCAGACCCAGTACTTC
CASSLFGLDQTQYF
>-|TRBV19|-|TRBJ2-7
TGTGCCAGTAGTGCCCAGAGCCGGGAAGAGCAGTACTTC
CASSAQSREEQYF
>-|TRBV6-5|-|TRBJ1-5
TGTGCCAGCAGTTACTCGAGGGACAGCAATCAGCCCCAGCATTTT
CASSYSRDSNQPQHF
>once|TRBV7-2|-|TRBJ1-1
TGTGCCAGCAGCTTAAAGGGAGATAGGGCTGAAGCTTTCTTT
CASSLKGDRAEAFF
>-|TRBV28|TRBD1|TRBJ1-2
TGTGCCAGCAGTTCCCTAGGGGGCTTCGACTATGGCTACACCTTC
CASSSLGGFDYGYTF
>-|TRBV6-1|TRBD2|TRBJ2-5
TGTGCCAGCAGCCCCAGACTAGCGGCGCAAGAGACCCAGTACTTC
CASSPRLAAQETQYF
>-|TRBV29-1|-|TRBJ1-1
TGCAGCGTTGTAGAGGGAGGATACACTGAAGCTTTCTTT
CSVVEGGYTEAFF
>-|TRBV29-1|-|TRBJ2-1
TGCAGCGTTGAAGATCGAGTGAACATAAATGAGCAGTTCTTC
CSVEDRVNINEQFF
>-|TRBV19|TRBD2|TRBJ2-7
TGTGCCAGTAGTGCAGGACTAGCGGGAGGTAACGAGCAGTACTTC
CASSAGLAGGNEQYF
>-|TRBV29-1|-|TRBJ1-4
TGCAGCGCCTCCCGGGGTATTGGTGAAAAACTGTTTTTT
CSASRGIGEKLFF
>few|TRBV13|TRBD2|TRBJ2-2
TGTGCCAGCAGCCCCCAACTAGCGGGGATGAACACCGGGGAGCTGTTTTTT
CASSPQLAGMNTGELFF
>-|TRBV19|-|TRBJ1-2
TGTGCGACGAACCGCTGGAACAGGGCGGACTATGGCTACACCTTC
CATNRWNRADYGYTF
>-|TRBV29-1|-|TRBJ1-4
TGCAGCGTTGCAGGGGCTGATGAAAAACTGTTTTTT
CSVAGADEKLFF
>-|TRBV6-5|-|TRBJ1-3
TGTGCCAGCAGTACAGGACGGGGCTCTGGAAACACCATATATTTT
CASSTGRGSGNTIYF
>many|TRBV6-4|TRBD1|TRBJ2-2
TGTGCCAGCAGTGACACAGGGGGCAACACCGGGGAGCTGTTTTTT
CASSDTGGNTGELFF
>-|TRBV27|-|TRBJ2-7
TGTGCCAGCAGTTTCGGCTTCGGACAGATCTACGAGCAGTACTTC
CASSFGFGQIYEQYF
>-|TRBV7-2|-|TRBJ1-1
TGTGCCAGCAGCTCGGGACAGAACACTGAAGCTTTCTTT
CASSSGQNTEAFF
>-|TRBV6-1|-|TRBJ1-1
TGTGCCAGCAGTGAGGACCCTGGGACAACGACTGAAGCTTTCTTT
CASSEDPGTTTEAFF
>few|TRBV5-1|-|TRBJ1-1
TGCGCCAGCAGCTTGAGCCAGGGAGGGACTGAAGCTTTCTTT
CASSLSQGGTEAFF
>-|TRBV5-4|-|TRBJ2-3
TGTGCCAGCAGCTTGGCCCCTTCCCTGGATACGCAGTATTTT
CASSLAPSLDTQYF
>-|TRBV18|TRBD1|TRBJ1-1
TGTGCCAGCTCACTCGCGACAGGGGGTTACACTGAAGCTTTCTTT
CASSLATGGYTEAFF
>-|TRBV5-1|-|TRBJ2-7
TGCGCCAGCAGCTTGGGGGGTAGCCCGAGCTCCTACGAGCAGTACTTC
CASSLGGSPSSYEQYF
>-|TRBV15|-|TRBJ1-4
TGTGCCACCAGGGACCCCTTACGGGCTAATGAAAAACTGTTTTTT
CATRDPLRANEKLFF
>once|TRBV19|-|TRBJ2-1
TGTGCCAGTAGTTCGACAGTCTATGAGGTGCAGTTCTTC
CASSSTVYEVQFF
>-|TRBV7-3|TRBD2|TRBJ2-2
TGTGCCAGCAGCTTAACGGCCCTAGCGGGAGGTGGTGGCGCCGGGGAGCTGTTTTTT
CASSLTALAGGGGAGELFF
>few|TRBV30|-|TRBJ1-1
TGTGCCCACAATTCAGGGGATGGCCAGGGCACTGAAGCTTTCTTT
CAHNSGDGQGTEAFF